These 14 T cell receptor beta chains came from one sample sequenced in a study of T cell clonotyping in hematopoietic cell transplantation. Clones were sequenced by immunoSEQ multiplex PCR, and TCRdb holds only the in-frame ones, with some missing. The sample shows around 5,000 clones, about 33% of them seen only once. Time point defined: recipient sample about 28 days before transplant, after cytoreduction. The sequencing here drew on peripheral blood mononuclear cells, taken before stem cell transplant. These receptors were collected from a man aged 50 to 60 with myelofibrosis. Some clones in this sample may be carry-over from other donors' samples.

This chain uses TRBV30 with TRBJ1-1, with D perhaps matching TRBD1 (5 bases). CDR3 length: 12 residues. Germline values: CDR1 GTSNPN, CDR2 SVGIG (reference sequence). The V and J ends lost 7 bases and 7 bases respectively, with 16 bases between them. The CDR3 DNA follows: TGTGCCTATGAGGCGGGGGTGGTTGAAGCTTTCTTT. It yields the protein CAYEAGVVEAFF.

The chain has TRBV30 and TRBJ1-2; D perhaps matches TRBD1 (5 bases). Trimming shortened V by 1 base and J by 13 bases, and 13 bases separated the two germline ends. Germline loops: CDR1 GTSNPN, CDR2 SVGIG (reference sequence). The CDR3 has 11 residues. CDR3 DNA sequence: TGTGCCTGGAGTGCAGGGCTCGCTTTCACCTTC. It is translated as CAWSAGLAFTF.

This rearrangement joins TRBV30 to TRBJ1-5, with D possibly being TRBD1 (6 bases). The germline V gene encodes CDR1 GTSNPN and CDR2 SVGIG (reference sequence). V lost 5 bases, J lost 4 bases, and 12 bases lay in between. This CDR3 is built from 13 residues. The DNA of the CDR3 is TGTGCCTGGGGCGGACAGACGAATCAGCCCCAGCATTTT. Its translation: CAWGGQTNQPQHF.

This clone was picked up a small number of times. The V call is TRBV5-6, the J call TRBJ1-6; D is ambiguous. The germline V and J ends were trimmed by 0 bases and 1 base, with 8 bases remaining between them. The CDR3 is made up of 16 amino acids. From germline, CDR1 is SGHDT and CDR2 YYEEEE. The CDR3 loop reads CASSLGAGSYNSPLHF. As DNA, the CDR3 is TGTGCCAGCAGCTTGGGGGCCGGGTCCTATAATTCACCCCTCCACTTT.

The chain employs TRBV30 and TRBJ1-6; no firm D call. Germline CDR1 GTSNPN, CDR2 SVGIG (reference sequence). The CDR3 totals 10 residues. The V end lost 4 bases, the J end lost 12 bases, and 7 bases lay between the germline ends. The CDR3 loop reads CAWKVRPLHF. The CDR3 nucleotides are TGTGCCTGGAAGGTCAGACCCCTCCACTTT.

This clone has more than one count but fewer than ten. The rearrangement uses TRBV2 and TRBJ2-2; 7 bases agree with TRBD2. J gave up 0 bases and V 6 bases, and 10 bases lay outside the gene matches. The germline V gene has CDR1 SNHLY and CDR2 FYNNEI. The CDR3 consists of 17 residues. CDR3 in amino acids: CASRAVRLAANTGELFF. CDR3 sequence (DNA): TGTGCCAGCAGGGCTGTCCGACTAGCTGCGAACACCGGGGAGCTGTTTTTT.

This clone was counted a few times. The chain combines TRBV6-1 with TRBJ2-7; TRBD2 might be the D (5 bases). The V end lost 8 bases, the J end lost 3 bases, and 8 bases lay between the germline ends. Germline CDR1 and CDR2: MNHNS and SASEGT. There are 11 residues in the CDR3. CDR3 protein: CASSRGYEQYF. The CDR3 region has the DNA TGTGCCAGCTCCCGGGGCTACGAGCAGTACTTC.

In this sample, this clone turned up a few times. The chain recombines TRBV6-6 with TRBJ2-2; D uncertain. CDR1 and CDR2 (germline): MNHNY, SVGAGI (reference sequence). The CDR3 runs to 13 residues. V was pared by 8 bases and J by 4 bases, with 11 bases between. CDR3 sequence (DNA): TGTGCCAGCTTGATTTCAAGCACCGGGGAGCTGTTTTTT. This codes for CASLISSTGELFF.

The V call is TRBV25-1, the J call TRBJ2-5; possible D gene TRBD1, 5 bases. V shed 6 bases and J shed 6 bases, with 20 bases lying between them. CDR1 is MGHDK, CDR2 SYGVNS, per germline. There are 15 residues in the CDR3. The CDR3 sequence is CASRARDSTGQTQYF. CDR3 nucleotides: TGTGCCAGCAGAGCCAGGGATAGCACTGGACAGACCCAGTACTTC.

The chain has TRBV30 and TRBJ1-5, with 9 bases matching TRBD1. Germline V CDR1 and CDR2: GTSNPN, SVGIG (reference sequence). The V and J ends lost 3 bases and 8 bases, in that order; junction bases with no gene match: 5. The CDR3 runs to 13 residues. CDR3 amino acids: CAWSRDRGEPQHF. The CDR3 bases are TGTGCCTGGAGCCGTGACAGGGGGGAGCCCCAGCATTTT.

This clone was detected a few times. The chain carries TRBV30 and TRBJ1-1; the D is unclear. Germline V lookup: CDR1 GTSNPN, CDR2 SVGIG (reference sequence). The CDR3 runs 8 residues. The V end lost 5 bases, the J end lost 11 bases, and 6 bases lay between the germline ends. The CDR3 spells CAWGRAFF. The CDR3, as DNA: TGTGCCTGGGGGAGGGCTTTCTTT.

This chain joins TRBV6-1 and TRBJ1-5; TRBD1 matches at 8 bases. Germline V gene sequence: CDR1 MNHNS, CDR2 SASEGT. With 0 bases clipped from V and 7 bases from J, the junction kept 11 bases outside the gene matches. This CDR3 has 17 amino acids. CDR3 DNA sequence: TGTGCCAGCAGTGAAGCGCTTCGACAGGGGTTACGGCAGCCCCAGCATTTT. Translated: CASSEALRQGLRQPQHF.

The V and J genes are TRBV30 and TRBJ1-1, with D perhaps TRBD1 (6 bases). Trimming cost V 2 bases and J 4 bases, with 17 bases left between them. Looked up from germline, CDR1 is GTSNPN and CDR2 is SVGIG (reference sequence). The CDR3 has 15 residues. CDR3 DNA: TGTGCCTGGAGTTCACAGGGTGATATTACCACTGAAGCTTTCTTT. This translates into CAWSSQGDITTEAFF.

The chain links TRBV20-1 to TRBJ2-5; no firm D call. There are 11 residues in the CDR3. Germline CDR1 is DFQATT and CDR2 is SNEGSKA (reference sequence). The ends were cut back, 1 base at V and 5 bases at J, with 5 bases in the middle. The CDR3 loop reads CSARGQETQYF. Written as DNA, the CDR3 is TGCAGTGCTAGAGGCCAGGAGACCCAGTACTTC.